The 12 T cell receptor beta chains below were found in one sample sequenced in a study of CXCR3-negative and CXCR3-positive naive CD8 T cells. No antigen is known for these receptors. UMI-tagged TRB cDNA libraries were built via 5' RACE. One entry per CDR3 protein, without DNA, is what TCRdb gives after re-calling the 5' RACE reads. The repertoire table contains 150,000 to 170,000 distinct CDR3 sequences. Study observations and caveats: CXCR3-positive naive cells carried more hydrophobic TRB CDR3s than CXCR3-negative naive cells did.

Input material: naive CXCR3+ CD8+ T cells from blood. This sample's subset: CD45RO-CCR7+CD27+CD95- naive CD8+ T cells expressing CXCR3 (TNR3+). Every receptor here comes from a human donor in good health. Some clones in this sample may be carry-over from other donors' samples.

The chain has TRBV6-1 and TRBJ2-1; TCRdb selects TRBD1, and the lack of DNA leaves this call unchecked. Germline CDR1 is MNHNS and CDR2 is SASEGT. The CDR3 totals 14 residues. The CDR3 loop is CASKGTGGAGEQFF.

V gene TRBV2 combines with J gene TRBJ1-5; TCRdb's D call, TRBD1, is unchecked because there is no DNA. This CDR3 is 15 amino acids long. CDR1 is SNHLY, CDR2 FYNNEI, per germline. CDR3 region: CASSEAGGINQPQHF.

The chain links TRBV5-4 to TRBJ2-3. This CDR3 has 13 amino acids. Germline V gives CDR1 SGHNT, CDR2 YYREEE (reference sequence). CDR3 loop: CASSLGVGDTQYF.

The chain carries TRBV9 and TRBJ2-7; without DNA, the TCRdb call of TRBD1 cannot be checked. The CDR3 consists of 16 residues. From germline, CDR1 is SGDLS and CDR2 YYNGEE. The CDR3 loop is CASSVIRDRVGYEQYF.

The J gene is TRBJ2-2, the V gene TRBV21-1. TRBV21-1 is designated a pseudogene. This CDR3 is 15 amino acids long. The CDR3 loop is CASRGSDRLAGELFF.

This chain uses TRBV7-9 with TRBJ1-5. The germline gives CDR1 SEHNR, CDR2 FQNEAQ (reference sequence). CDR3 length: 15 residues. The CDR3 loop reads CASSLGPPGTQPQHF.

CDR3 sequence: CASSSPGSGTEAFF. The V and J genes are TRBV28 and TRBJ1-1; TCRdb gives TRBD1 as the D gene, but with no DNA this cannot be confirmed. The germline V gene encodes CDR1 MDHEN and CDR2 SYDVKM. The CDR3 is 14 residues long.

The rearrangement uses TRBV9 and TRBJ2-3. The CDR3 sequence is 12 residues long. CDR1 is SGDLS and CDR2 is YYNGEE in the germline V gene. CDR3: CASSAVEDTPYF.

V gene TRBV7-6 combines with J gene TRBJ2-1. The CDR3 extends over 15 amino acids. Germline assignment: CDR1 SGHVS and CDR2 FNYEAQ. CDR3 amino acids: CASSLGVAKDNEQFF.

This chain links TRBV6-2 or TRBV6-3 with TRBJ2-1. The CDR3 is made up of 14 amino acids. Germline lookup yields CDR1 MNHEY and CDR2 SVGEGT. The CDR3 sequence is CASTELGSYNEQFF.

The chain recombines TRBV4-1 with TRBJ1-1; as DNA is missing, the TRBD1 call by TCRdb cannot be tested. Germline V gene sequence: CDR1 MGHRA, CDR2 YSYEKL. The CDR3 runs to 13 residues. CDR3 amino acids: CASSQGVNTEAFF.

The genes are TRBV6-5 and TRBJ2-7; TCRdb names TRBD1, which stays unverified in the absence of DNA. CDR1 is MNHEY and CDR2 is SVGAGI in the germline V gene. CDR3 length: 14 amino acids. CDR3 residues: CASSYLTDSVEQYF.